This T cell receptor (beta chain) was found in a study of cytomegalovirus exposure and HLA in healthy donors. Both 60 Vbeta primers and 13 Jbeta primers went into the PCR. Some clones are missing from TCRdb's copy, which holds only in-frame ones; the method was immunoSEQ multiplex PCR. Of approximately 150,000 clones in the sample, roughly four fifths were seen once. The donors (healthy individuals) were bone marrow donors. A single count supports this clone. The CDR3 runs 20 residues. CDR1 and CDR2 (germline): MRHNA, SNTAGT. The ends lost 4 bases at V and 2 bases at J; junction bases unmatched: 14. This chain links TRBV6-4 with TRBJ2-7; 16 bases fit TRBD2. This receptor was taken from a man in his forties in good health and CMV-seronegative. Sequencing input: PBMCs. The CDR3 nucleotides are TGTGCCAGCAGTGCGGGGACTAGCGGGAGGGGAAGCCGAGAGACCTACGAGCAGTACGTC. It translates to CASSAGTSGRGSRETYEQYV.